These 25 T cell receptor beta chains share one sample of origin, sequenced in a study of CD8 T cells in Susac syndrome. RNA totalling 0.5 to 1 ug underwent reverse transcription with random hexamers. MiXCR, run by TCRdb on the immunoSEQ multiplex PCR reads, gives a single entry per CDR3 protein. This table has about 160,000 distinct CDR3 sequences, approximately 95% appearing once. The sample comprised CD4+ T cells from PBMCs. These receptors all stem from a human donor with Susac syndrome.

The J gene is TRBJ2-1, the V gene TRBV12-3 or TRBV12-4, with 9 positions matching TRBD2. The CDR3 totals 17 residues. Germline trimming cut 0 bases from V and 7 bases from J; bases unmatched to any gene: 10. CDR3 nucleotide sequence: TGTGCCAGCAGTTTAGCAGCTGGCTCTAGCGGGACTAATGAGCAGTTCTTC. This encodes CASSLAAGSSGTNEQFF.

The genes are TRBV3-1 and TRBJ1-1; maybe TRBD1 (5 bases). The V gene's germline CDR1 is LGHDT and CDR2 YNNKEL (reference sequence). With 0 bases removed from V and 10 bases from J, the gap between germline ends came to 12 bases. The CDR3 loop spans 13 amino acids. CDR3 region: CASSQDYRLAAFF. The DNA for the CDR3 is TGTGCCAGCAGCCAAGACTACAGGCTAGCAGCTTTCTTT.

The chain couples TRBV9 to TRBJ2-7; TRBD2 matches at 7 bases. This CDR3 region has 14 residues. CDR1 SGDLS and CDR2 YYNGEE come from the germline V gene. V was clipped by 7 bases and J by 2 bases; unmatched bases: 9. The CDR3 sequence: CASVRLAGTYEQYF. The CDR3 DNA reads TGTGCCAGCGTCCGACTAGCCGGAACCTACGAGCAGTACTTC.

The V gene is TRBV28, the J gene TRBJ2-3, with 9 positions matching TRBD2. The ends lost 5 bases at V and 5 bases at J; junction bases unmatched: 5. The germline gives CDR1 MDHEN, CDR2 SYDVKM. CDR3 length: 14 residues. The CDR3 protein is CASSRSGGVDTQYF. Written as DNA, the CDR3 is TGTGCCAGCAGTCGTAGCGGGGGCGTAGATACGCAGTATTTT.

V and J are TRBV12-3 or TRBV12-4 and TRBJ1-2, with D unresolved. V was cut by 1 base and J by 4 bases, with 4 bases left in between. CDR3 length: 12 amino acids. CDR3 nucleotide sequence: TGTGCCAGCAGTTTAGGAGTCTATGGCTACACCTTC. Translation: CASSLGVYGYTF.

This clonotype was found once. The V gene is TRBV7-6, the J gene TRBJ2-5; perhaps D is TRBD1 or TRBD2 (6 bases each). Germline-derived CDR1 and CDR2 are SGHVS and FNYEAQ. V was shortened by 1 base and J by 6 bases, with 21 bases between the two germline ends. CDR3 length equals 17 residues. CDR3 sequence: CASSLVVGRGGGQTQYF. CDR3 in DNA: TGTGCCAGCAGCTTAGTGGTCGGCAGGGGAGGTGGACAGACCCAGTACTTC.

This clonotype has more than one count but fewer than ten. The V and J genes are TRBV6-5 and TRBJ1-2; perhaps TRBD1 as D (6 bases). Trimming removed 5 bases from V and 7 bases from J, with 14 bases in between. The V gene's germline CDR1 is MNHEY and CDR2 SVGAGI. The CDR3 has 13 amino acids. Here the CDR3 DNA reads TGTGCCAGCAGTCGCCAGGGGATTGGTGGCTACACCTTC. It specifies CASSRQGIGGYTF.

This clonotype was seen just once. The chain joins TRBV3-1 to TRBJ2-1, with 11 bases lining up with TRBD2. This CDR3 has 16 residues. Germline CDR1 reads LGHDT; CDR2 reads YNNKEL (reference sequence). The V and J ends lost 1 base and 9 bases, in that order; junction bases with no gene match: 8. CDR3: CASSQVVLAGVGEQFF. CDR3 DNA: TGTGCCAGCAGCCAAGTTGTACTAGCGGGAGTAGGTGAGCAGTTCTTC.

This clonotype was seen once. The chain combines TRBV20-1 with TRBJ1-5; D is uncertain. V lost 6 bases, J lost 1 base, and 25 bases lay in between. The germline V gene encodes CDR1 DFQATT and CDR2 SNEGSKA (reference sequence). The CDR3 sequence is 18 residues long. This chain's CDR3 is CSAIQLRTAHGSNQPQHF. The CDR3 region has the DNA TGCAGTGCCATACAATTGAGAACGGCCCACGGGAGCAATCAGCCCCAGCATTTT.

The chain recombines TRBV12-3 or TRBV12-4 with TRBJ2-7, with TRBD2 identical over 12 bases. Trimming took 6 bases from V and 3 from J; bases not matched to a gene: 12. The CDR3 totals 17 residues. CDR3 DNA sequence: TGTGCCAGCAGCCCAGCACTACTAGCGGGAGGCCTCTACGAGCAGTACTTC. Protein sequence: CASSPALLAGGLYEQYF.

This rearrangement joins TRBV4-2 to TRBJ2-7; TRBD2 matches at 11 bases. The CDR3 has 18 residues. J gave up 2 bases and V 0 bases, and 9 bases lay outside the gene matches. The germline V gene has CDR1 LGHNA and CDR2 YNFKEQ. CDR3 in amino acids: CASSQEFPLSGRAYEQYF. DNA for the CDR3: TGTGCCAGCAGCCAAGAGTTTCCGCTTAGCGGGAGGGCCTACGAGCAGTACTTC.

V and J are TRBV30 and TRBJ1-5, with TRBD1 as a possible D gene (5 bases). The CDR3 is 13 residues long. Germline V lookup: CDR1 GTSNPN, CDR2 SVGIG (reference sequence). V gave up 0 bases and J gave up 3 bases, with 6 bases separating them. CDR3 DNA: TGTGCCTGGAGTGTACAGGACAATCAGCCCCAGCATTTT. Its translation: CAWSVQDNQPQHF.

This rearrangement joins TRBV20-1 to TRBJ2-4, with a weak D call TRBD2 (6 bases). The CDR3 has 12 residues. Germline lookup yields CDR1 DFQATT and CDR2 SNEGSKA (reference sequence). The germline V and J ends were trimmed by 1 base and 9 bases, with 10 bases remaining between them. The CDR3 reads CSARVGGTIQYF. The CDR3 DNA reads TGCAGTGCTAGAGTGGGGGGTACCATTCAGTACTTC.

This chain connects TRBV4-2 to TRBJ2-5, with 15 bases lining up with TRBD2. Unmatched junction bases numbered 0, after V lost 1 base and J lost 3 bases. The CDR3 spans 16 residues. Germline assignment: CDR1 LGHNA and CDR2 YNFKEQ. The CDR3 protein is CASSQGTSGGEETQYF. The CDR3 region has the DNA TGTGCCAGCAGCCAAGGGACTAGCGGGGGGGAAGAGACCCAGTACTTC.

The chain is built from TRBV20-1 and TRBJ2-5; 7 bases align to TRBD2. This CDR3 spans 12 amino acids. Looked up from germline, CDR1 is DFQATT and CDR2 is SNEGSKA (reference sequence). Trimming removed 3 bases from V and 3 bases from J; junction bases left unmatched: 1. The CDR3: CSASRGEETQYF. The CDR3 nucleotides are TGCAGTGCTAGTCGGGGGGAAGAGACCCAGTACTTC.

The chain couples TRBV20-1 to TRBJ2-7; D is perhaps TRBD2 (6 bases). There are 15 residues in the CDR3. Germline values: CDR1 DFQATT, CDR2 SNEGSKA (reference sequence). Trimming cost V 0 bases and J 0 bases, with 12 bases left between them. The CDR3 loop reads CSARDSAGTSYEQYF. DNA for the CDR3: TGCAGTGCTAGAGATAGTGCGGGGACCTCCTACGAGCAGTACTTC.

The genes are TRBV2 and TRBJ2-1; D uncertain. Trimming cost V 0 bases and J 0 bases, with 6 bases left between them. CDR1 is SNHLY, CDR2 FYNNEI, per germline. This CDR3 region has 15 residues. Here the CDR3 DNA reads TGTGCCAGCAGTGAAGCCATCTCCTCCTACAATGAGCAGTTCTTC. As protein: CASSEAISSYNEQFF.

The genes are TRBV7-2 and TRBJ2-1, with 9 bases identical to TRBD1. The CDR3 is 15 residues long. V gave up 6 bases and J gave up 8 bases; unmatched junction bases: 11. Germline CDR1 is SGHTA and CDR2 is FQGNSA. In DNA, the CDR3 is TGTGCCAGCAGGTCCGGGACAGGGTCTCAATATGAGCAGTTCTTC. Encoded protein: CASRSGTGSQYEQFF.

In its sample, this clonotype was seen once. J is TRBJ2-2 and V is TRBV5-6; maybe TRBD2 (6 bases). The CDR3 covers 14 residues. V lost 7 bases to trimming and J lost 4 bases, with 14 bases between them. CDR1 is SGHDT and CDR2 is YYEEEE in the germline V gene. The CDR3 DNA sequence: TGTGCCAGCCTGAGAGGGAGGAGCACCGGGGAGCTGTTTTTT. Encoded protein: CASLRGRSTGELFF.

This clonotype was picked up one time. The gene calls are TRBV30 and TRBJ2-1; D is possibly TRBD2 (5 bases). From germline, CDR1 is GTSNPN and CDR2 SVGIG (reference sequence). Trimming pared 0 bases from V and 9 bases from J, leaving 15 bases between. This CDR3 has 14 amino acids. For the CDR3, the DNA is TGTGCCTGGAGTGTAACTAGAGCCCGCGCTGAGCAGTTCTTC. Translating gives CAWSVTRARAEQFF. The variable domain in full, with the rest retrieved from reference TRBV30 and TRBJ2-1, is SQTIHQWPATLVQPVGSPLSLECTVEGTSNPNLYWYRQAAGRGLQLLFYSVGIGQISSEVPQNLSASRPQDRQFILSSKKLLLSDSGFYLCAWSVTRARAEQFFGPGTRLTVL.

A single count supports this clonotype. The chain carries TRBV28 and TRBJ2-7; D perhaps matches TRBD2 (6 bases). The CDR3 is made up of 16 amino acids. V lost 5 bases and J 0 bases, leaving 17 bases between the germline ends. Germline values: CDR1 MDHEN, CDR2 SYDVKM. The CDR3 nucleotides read TGTGCCAGCAGTCCCTACGGGGCGGGGATCTCCTACGAGCAGTACTTC. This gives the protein CASSPYGAGISYEQYF.

The CDR3 protein is CATSRDRVTEQYF. DNA for the CDR3: TGTGCCACCAGTCGGGACAGGGTGACCGAGCAGTACTTC. The chain couples TRBV15 to TRBJ2-7, with TRBD1 matching 9 bases. This CDR3 spans 13 amino acids. Germline trimming cut 6 bases from V and 6 bases from J; bases unmatched to any gene: 6. Germline CDR1 reads LNHNV; CDR2 reads YYDKDF (reference sequence). Combining the CDR3 with reference TRBV15 and TRBJ2-7 gives the whole variable domain DAMVIQNPRYQVTQFGKPVTLSCSQTLNHNVMYWYQQKSSQAPKLLFHYYDKDFNNEADTPDNFQSRRPNTSFCFLDIRSPGLGDTAMYLCATSRDRVTEQYFGPGTRLTVT.

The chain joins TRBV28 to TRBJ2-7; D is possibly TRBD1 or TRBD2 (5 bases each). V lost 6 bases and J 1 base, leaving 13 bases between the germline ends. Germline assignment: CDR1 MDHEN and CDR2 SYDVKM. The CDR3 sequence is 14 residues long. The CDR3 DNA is TGTGCCAGCAGCCACGGGACCCTTTCCTACGAGCAGTACTTC. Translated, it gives CASSHGTLSYEQYF.

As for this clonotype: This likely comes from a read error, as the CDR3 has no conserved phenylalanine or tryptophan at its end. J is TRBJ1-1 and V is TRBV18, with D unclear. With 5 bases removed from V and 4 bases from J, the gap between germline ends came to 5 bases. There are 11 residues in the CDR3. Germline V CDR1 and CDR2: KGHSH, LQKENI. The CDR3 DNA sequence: TGTGCCAGCTCATTAGGCACTGAAGCTTTCGTT. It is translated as CASSLGTEAFV.

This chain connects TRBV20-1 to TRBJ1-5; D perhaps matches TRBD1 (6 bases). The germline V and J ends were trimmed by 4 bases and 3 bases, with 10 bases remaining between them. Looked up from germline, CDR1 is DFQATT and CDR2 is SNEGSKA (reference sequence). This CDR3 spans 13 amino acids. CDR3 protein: CSAMRDTNQPQHF. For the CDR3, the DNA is TGCAGTGCTATGCGGGACACCAATCAGCCCCAGCATTTT.